The next 11 T cell receptor beta chains were all read from a single sample in a study of OX40 agonist ivuxolimab in advanced cancers. TCRdb's copy holds only in-frame clones and misses some; the assay was immunoSEQ multiplex PCR. This sample yields tens of thousands of clones, of which more than 75% are seen a single time; 2% to 3% belongs to the top ten. This sample comprised CD4+ or CD8+ T cells sorted from blood, obtained in a trial of the OX40 agonist ivuxolimab. The receptor set was obtained from an adult with an advanced solid tumor such as melanoma, head and neck, liver or kidney cancer.

This chain joins TRBV19 and TRBJ1-1; 9 bases are a match to TRBD1. The CDR3 runs 16 residues. Looked up from germline, CDR1 is LNHDA and CDR2 is SQIVND (reference sequence). The V and J ends lost 10 bases and 2 bases, in that order; junction bases with no gene match: 14. CDR3 nucleotide sequence: TGTGCCACAAAGGATCCCGGGACAGGGAAAAACACTGAAGCTTTCTTT. This translates into CATKDPGTGKNTEAFF.

The CDR3 DNA follows: TGCGCCAGCCGTAGGGACGGCTACGAGCAGTACTTC. As protein: CASRRDGYEQYF. The chain employs TRBV5-1 and TRBJ2-7; either TRBD1 or TRBD2 may supply D (5 bases each). CDR1 is SGHRS, CDR2 YFSETQ, per germline. The CDR3 covers 12 residues. Trimming left V 7 bases short and J 3 bases short, with 11 bases between.

This chain uses TRBV19 with TRBJ2-7; D is perhaps TRBD2 (5 bases). The CDR3 runs 14 residues. The V gene's germline CDR1 is LNHDA and CDR2 SQIVND (reference sequence). Trimming took off 7 bases at V and 1 base at J, with 14 bases between the two ends. CDR3 DNA: TGTGCCAGTAAGGACGACGGGAATTCCTACGAGCAGTACTTC. Its protein is CASKDDGNSYEQYF.

This chain joins TRBV6-1 and TRBJ1-1; D is unresolved. The length of the CDR3 is 13 residues. V was cut by 7 bases and J by 1 base, with 10 bases left in between. Germline V gene sequence: CDR1 MNHNS, CDR2 SASEGT. CDR3 DNA: TGTGCCAGCAAAGCGTTGGGGAACACTGAAGCTTTCTTT. This codes for CASKALGNTEAFF.

The CDR3 nucleotides read TGTGCCAGCAGTTTAATGCTAGCGGGGGGGCGGGCGACGCAGTATTTT. Protein: CASSLMLAGGRATQYF. The chain links TRBV28 to TRBJ2-3, with 12 bases lining up with TRBD2. This CDR3 contains 16 residues. The V gene end was trimmed by 2 bases and the J gene end by 9 bases; junction bases not matched to a gene: 9. CDR1 is MDHEN, CDR2 SYDVKM, per germline.

V usage is TRBV5-1 and J usage is TRBJ1-2; D is ambiguous. V was clipped by 0 bases and J by 1 base, with 13 bases between them. The CDR3 has 16 amino acids. In germline, CDR1 is SGHRS, CDR2 YFSETQ. The CDR3 is CASSLVRGPYNYGYTF. The CDR3 nucleotides read TGCGCCAGCAGCTTGGTCAGAGGTCCCTATAACTATGGCTACACCTTC. Full variable domain (remainder filled in from reference TRBV5-1 and TRBJ1-2): KAGVTQTPRYLIKTRGQQVTLSCSPISGHRSVSWYQQTPGQGLQFLFEYFSETQRNKGNFPGRFSGRQFSNSRSEMNVSTLELGDSALYLCASSLVRGPYNYGYTFGSGTRLTVV.

The rearrangement joins TRBV18 to TRBJ1-5; tentatively, D is TRBD1 (5 bases). This CDR3 region has 16 residues. Germline V gene data show CDR1 as KGHSH and CDR2 as LQKENI. V gave up 3 bases and J gave up 3 bases, with 15 bases separating them. CDR3 DNA: TGTGCCAGCTCACCTTTTGGCAGGGAGGTCAATCAGCCCCAGCATTTT. It encodes CASSPFGREVNQPQHF.

This clone has at least ten counts. The V and J genes are TRBV7-9 and TRBJ1-2; TRBD1 matches at 7 bases. CDR1 is SEHNR and CDR2 is FQNEAQ in the germline V gene (reference sequence). V shed 5 bases, J shed 8 bases, and the junction held 8 bases outside the gene matches. The CDR3 is 13 residues long. CDR3 DNA sequence: TGTGCCAGCAGCCCCGACAGGGTTGGCGGCTACACCTTC. It translates to CASSPDRVGGYTF.

This chain uses TRBV11-3 with TRBJ2-1; 16 positions agree with TRBD2. The CDR3 is 14 amino acids. V gave up 4 bases and J gave up 10 bases; unmatched junction bases: 1. Germline CDR1 SGHNT, CDR2 YENEEA. CDR3 DNA sequence: TGTGCCAGCAGCTCGGGACTAGCGGGAGGGGAGCAGTTCTTC. Translating gives CASSSGLAGGEQFF. Looking up the rest from reference TRBV11-3 and TRBJ2-1 gives the full variable domain: EAGVVQSPRYKIIEKKQPVAFWCNPISGHNTLYWYLQNLGQGPELLIRYENEEAVDDSQLPKDRFSAERLKGVDSTLKIQPAELGDSAVYLCASSSGLAGGEQFFGPGTRLTVL.

The rearrangement links TRBV5-1 to TRBJ2-5, with D possibly being TRBD1 (5 bases). Germline values: CDR1 SGHRS, CDR2 YFSETQ. The CDR3 runs to 13 residues. V was trimmed by 0 bases and J by 2 bases, leaving 5 bases between them. The CDR3, as DNA: TGCGCCAGCAGCTTGGGACAGCAAGAGACCCAGTACTTC. Translation gives CASSLGQQETQYF.

This clone has a single count. The rearrangement joins TRBV9 to TRBJ1-2; perhaps TRBD1 as D (6 bases). V gave up 0 bases and J gave up 4 bases, with 13 bases separating them. CDR3 size: 15 residues. CDR1 and CDR2 (germline): SGDLS, YYNGEE. CDR3 region: CASSVEGGGVYGYTF. The CDR3 DNA follows: TGTGCCAGCAGCGTAGAGGGGGGCGGTGTCTATGGCTACACCTTC.